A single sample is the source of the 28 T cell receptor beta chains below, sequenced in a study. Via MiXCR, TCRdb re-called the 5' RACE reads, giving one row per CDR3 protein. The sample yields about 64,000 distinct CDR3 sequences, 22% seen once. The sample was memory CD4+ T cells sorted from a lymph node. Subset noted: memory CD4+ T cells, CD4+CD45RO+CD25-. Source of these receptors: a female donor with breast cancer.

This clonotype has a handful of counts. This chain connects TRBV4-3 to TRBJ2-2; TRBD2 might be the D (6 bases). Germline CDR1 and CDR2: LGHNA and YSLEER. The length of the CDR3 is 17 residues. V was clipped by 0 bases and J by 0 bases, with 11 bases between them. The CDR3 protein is CASSQDWSGANTGELFF. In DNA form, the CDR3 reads TGCGCCAGCAGCCAAGACTGGTCGGGGGCGAACACCGGGGAGCTGTTTTTT.

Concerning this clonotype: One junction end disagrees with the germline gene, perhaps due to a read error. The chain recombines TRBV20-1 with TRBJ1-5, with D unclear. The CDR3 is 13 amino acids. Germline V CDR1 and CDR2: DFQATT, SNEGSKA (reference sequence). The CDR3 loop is CSARVGSTQPQHF. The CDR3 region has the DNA TGCAGTGCTAGAGTGGGAAGCACTCAGCCCCAGCATTTT.

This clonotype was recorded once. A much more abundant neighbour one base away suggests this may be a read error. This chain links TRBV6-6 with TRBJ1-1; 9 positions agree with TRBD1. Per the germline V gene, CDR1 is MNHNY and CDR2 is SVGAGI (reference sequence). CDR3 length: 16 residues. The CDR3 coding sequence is TGTGCCTGCAGTTACGGGGGGACAGGGCGGAGTACTGAAGCTTTCTTT. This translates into CACSYGGTGRSTEAFF.

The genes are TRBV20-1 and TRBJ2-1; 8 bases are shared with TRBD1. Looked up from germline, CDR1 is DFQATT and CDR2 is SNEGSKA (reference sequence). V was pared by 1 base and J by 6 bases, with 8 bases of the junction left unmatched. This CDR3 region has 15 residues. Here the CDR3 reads CSARAMTGAGNEQFF. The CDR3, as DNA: TGCAGTGCTAGAGCTATGACAGGGGCTGGCAATGAGCAGTTCTTC.

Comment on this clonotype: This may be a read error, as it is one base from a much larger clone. The CDR3 bases are TGTGCCAGCAGTGATAAAATCAACTATGGCTACACCTTC. Encoded protein: CASSDKINYGYTF. This chain links TRBV6-1 with TRBJ1-2; D remains unclear. Trimming took 3 bases from V and 2 from J, leaving 7 bases between them. The CDR3 loop spans 13 amino acids. Germline values: CDR1 MNHNS, CDR2 SASEGT.

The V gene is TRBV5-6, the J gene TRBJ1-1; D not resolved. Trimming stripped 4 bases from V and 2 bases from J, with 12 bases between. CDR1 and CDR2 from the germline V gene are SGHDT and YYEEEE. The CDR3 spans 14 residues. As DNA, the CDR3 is TGTGCCAGCAGCCCCAGAAACATCAACACTGAAGCTTTCTTT. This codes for CASSPRNINTEAFF. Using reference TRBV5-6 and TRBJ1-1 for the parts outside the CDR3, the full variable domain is DAGVTQSPTHLIKTRGQQVTLRCSPKSGHDTVSWYQQALGQGPQFIFQYYEEEERQRGNFPDRFSGHQFPNYSSELNVNALLLGDSALYLCASSPRNINTEAFFGQGTRLTVV.

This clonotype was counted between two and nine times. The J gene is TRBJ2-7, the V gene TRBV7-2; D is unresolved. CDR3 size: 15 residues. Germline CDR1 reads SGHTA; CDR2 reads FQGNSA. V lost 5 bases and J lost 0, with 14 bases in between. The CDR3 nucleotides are TGTGCCAGCAGCCCATCCTTTACCAGCTCCTACGAGCAGTACTTC. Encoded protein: CASSPSFTSSYEQYF.

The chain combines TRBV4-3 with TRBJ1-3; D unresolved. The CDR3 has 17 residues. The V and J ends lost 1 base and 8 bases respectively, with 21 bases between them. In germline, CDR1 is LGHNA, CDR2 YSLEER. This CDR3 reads CASSQVRFGSYGYTIYF. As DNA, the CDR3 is TGCGCCAGCAGCCAAGTACGCTTCGGGTCCTATGGCTACACCATATATTTT.

The chain's CDR3 is CASSEQMGNIQYF. DNA of the CDR3: TGTGCCAGCAGTGAACAGATGGGAAACATTCAGTACTTC. This sequence joins TRBV2 and TRBJ2-4; D gene unclear. V dropped 2 bases and J dropped 6 bases, with 8 bases sitting between them. Germline loops: CDR1 SNHLY, CDR2 FYNNEI. This CDR3 is 13 amino acids long.

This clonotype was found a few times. CDR3 protein: CASSSSPGTEAFF. CDR3 in DNA: TGTGCCAGCAGCTCATCCCCGGGAACTGAAGCTTTCTTT. The chain links TRBV7-9 to TRBJ1-1; D remains unclear. This CDR3 is 13 amino acids long. Trimming left V 4 bases short and J 5 bases short, with 11 bases between. The germline gives CDR1 SEHNR, CDR2 FQNEAQ (reference sequence).

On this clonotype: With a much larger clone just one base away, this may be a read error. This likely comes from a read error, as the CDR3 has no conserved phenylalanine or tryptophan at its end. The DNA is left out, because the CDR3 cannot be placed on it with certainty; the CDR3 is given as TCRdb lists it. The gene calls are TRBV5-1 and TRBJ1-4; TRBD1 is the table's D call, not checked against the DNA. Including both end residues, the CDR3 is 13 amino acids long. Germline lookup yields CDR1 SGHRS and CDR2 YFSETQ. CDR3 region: CASGFKPAGGAND.

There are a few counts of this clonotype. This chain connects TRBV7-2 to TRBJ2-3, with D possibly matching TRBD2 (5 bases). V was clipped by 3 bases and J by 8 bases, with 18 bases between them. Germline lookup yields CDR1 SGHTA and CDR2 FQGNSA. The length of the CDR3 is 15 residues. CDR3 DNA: TGTGCCAGCAGCTTGGGGAGTTTAAGTATGGGTACGCAGTATTTT. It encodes CASSLGSLSMGTQYF.

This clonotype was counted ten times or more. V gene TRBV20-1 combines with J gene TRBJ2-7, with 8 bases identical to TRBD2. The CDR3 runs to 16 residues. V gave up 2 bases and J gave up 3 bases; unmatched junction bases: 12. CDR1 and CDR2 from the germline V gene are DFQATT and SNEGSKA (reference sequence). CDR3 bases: TGCAGTGCTAGACTAGCGGGCTTGAGCTATCACTACGAGCAGTACTTC. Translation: CSARLAGLSYHYEQYF.

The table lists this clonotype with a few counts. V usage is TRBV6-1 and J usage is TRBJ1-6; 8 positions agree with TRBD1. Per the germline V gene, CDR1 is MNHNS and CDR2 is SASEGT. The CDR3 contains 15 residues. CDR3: CATEGQGFFNSPLHF. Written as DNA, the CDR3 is TGTGCTACTGAAGGACAGGGATTTTTTAATTCACCCCTCCACTTT.

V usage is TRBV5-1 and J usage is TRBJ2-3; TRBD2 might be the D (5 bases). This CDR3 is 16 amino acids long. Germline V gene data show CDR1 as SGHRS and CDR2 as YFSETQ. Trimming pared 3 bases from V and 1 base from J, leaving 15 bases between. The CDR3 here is CASSSLDTSRTDTQYF. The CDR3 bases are TGCGCCAGCAGCTCACTAGACACTTCTCGCACAGATACGCAGTATTTT.

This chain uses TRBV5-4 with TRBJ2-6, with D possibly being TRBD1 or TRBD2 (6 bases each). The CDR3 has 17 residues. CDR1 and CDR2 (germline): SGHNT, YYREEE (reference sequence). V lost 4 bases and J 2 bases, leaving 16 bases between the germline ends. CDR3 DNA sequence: TGTGCCAGCAGCCTATCCGGTGGGGGGCCTGGGGCCAACGTCCTGACTTTC. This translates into CASSLSGGGPGANVLTF.

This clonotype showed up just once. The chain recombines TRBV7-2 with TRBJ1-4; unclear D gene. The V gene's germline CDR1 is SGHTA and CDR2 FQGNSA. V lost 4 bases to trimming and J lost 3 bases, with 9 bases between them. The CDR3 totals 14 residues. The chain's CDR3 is CASSSGLSNEKLFF. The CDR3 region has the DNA TGTGCCAGCAGCTCCGGACTGTCTAATGAAAAACTGTTTTTT. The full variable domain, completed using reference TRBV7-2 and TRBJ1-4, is GAGVSQSPSNKVTEKGKDVELRCDPISGHTALYWYRQSLGQGLEFLIYFQGNSAPDKSGLPSDRFSAERTGGSVSTLTIQRTQQEDSAVYLCASSSGLSNEKLFFGSGTQLSVL.

The CDR3 loop is CASSLLLRTSGEQYF. DNA for the CDR3: TGTGCCAGCAGCTTACTCCTCAGGACGTCCGGCGAGCAGTACTTC. The V gene is TRBV7-2, the J gene TRBJ2-7; no clear D. V dropped 2 bases and J dropped 6 bases, with 17 bases sitting between them. CDR3 length: 15 amino acids. Per germline, CDR1 SGHTA and CDR2 FQGNSA.

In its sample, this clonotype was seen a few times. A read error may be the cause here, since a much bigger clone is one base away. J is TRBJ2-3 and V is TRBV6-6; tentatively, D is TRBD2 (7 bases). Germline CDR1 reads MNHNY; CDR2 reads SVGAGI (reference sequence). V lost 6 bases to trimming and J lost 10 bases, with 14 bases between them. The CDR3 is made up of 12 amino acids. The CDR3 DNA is TGTGCCAGCAGGGCAGGGGAGGGTGCGCAGTATTTT. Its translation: CASRAGEGAQYF.

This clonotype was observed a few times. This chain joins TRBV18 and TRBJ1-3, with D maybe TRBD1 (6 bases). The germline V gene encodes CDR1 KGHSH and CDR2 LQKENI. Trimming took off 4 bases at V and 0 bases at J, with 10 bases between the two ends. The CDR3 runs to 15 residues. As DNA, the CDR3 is TGTGCCAGCTCACTACAGGGCAGCTCTGGAAACACCATATATTTT. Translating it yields CASSLQGSSGNTIYF.

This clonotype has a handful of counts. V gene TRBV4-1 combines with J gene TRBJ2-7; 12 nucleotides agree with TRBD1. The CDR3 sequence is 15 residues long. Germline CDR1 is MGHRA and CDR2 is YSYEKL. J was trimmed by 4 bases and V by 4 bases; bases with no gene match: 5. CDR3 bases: TGCGCCAGCAGCCCCGGGACAGGGGGCCCATACGAGCAGTACTTC. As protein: CASSPGTGGPYEQYF.

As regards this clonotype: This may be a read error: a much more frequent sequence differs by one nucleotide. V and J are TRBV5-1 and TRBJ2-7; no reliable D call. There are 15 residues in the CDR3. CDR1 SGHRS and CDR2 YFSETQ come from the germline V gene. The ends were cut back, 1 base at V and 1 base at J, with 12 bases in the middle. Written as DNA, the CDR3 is TGCGCCAGCAGCTTGTTCTACAGAGAATCCTACGAGCAGTACTTC. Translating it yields CASSLFYRESYEQYF.

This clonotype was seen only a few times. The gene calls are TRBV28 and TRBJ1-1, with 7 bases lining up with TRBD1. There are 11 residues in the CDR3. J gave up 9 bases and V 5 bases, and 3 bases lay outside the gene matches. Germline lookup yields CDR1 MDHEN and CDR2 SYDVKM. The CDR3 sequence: CASSRQGQAFF. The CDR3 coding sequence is TGTGCCAGCAGTCGACAGGGCCAAGCTTTCTTT.

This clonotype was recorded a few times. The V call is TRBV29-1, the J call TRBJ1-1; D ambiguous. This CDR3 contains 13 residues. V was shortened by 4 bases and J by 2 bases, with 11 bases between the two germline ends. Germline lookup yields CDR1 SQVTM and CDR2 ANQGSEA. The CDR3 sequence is CSVAWTRNTEAFF. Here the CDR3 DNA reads TGCAGCGTTGCCTGGACGAGAAACACTGAAGCTTTCTTT. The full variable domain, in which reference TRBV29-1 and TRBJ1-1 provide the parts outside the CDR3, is SAVISQKPSRDICQRGTSLTIQCQVDSQVTMMFWYRQQPGQSLTLIATANQGSEATYESGFVIDKFPISRPNLTFSTLTVSNMSPEDSSIYLCSVAWTRNTEAFFGQGTRLTVV.

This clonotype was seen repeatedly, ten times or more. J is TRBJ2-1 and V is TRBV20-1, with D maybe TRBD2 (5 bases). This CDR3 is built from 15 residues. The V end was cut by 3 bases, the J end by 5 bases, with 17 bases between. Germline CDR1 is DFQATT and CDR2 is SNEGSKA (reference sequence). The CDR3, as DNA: TGCAGTGCTAGCACTCCAGCTAGCACCCACAATGAGCAGTTCTTC. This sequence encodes CSASTPASTHNEQFF.

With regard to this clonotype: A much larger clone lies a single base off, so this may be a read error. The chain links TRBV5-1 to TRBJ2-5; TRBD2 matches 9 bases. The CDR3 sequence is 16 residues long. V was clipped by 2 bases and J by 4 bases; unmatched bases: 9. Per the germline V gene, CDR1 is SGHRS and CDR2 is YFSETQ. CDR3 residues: CASSFPLGLALETQYF. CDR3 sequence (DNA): TGCGCCAGCAGCTTCCCCCTGGGACTAGCCCTAGAGACCCAGTACTTC.

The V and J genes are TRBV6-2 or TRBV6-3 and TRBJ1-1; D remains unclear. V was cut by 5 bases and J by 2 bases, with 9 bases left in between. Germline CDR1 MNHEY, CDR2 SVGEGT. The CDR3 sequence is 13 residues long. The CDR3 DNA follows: TGTGCCAGCAGTCACGACCCAAACACTGAAGCTTTCTTT. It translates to CASSHDPNTEAFF.

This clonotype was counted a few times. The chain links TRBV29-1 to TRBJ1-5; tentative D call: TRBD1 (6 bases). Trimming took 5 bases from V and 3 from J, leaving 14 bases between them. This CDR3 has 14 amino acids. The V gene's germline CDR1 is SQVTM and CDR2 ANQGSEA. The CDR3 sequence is CSVSGGGNNQPQHF. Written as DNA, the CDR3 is TGCAGCGTTTCGGGAGGGGGGAACAATCAGCCCCAGCATTTT.